The 26 T cell receptor beta chains listed next were all sequenced from one sample in a study of blood T cells in healthy people across ages. Then a second PCR, running roughly 7 to 11 cycles, was carried out with a sample-barcoded 5' primer and a J-beta primer mix. TCRdb recomputed calls from the 5' RACE reads with MiXCR, one row per CDR3 protein. The table records about 780,000 distinct CDR3 sequences, about 42% of them present only once. Sample: blood. The receptors come from a man older than 75 in good health.

This clonotype showed up just a few times. The chain employs TRBV20-1 and TRBJ2-7; 10 nucleotides match TRBD2. The junction had 10 bases not matched to a gene; V was cut back by 5 bases and J by 6 bases. Germline V gene sequence: CDR1 DFQATT, CDR2 SNEGSKA (reference sequence). The CDR3 sequence is 14 residues long. The CDR3 sequence is CSADSLAGDGEQYF. In nucleotides, the CDR3 is TGCAGTGCTGACAGCCTAGCGGGAGACGGCGAGCAGTACTTC.

This clonotype was detected ten times or more. The rearrangement links TRBV2 to TRBJ2-7, with no clear D. Trimming shortened V by 6 bases and J by 0 bases, and 6 bases separated the two germline ends. The CDR3 length is 12 residues. The germline CDR1 and CDR2 sequences are SNHLY and FYNNEI. The CDR3 loop is CASRTLSYEQYF. For the CDR3, the DNA is TGTGCCAGCAGAACCCTCTCCTACGAGCAGTACTTC.

The chain is built from TRBV6-5 and TRBJ2-5; 10 bases line up with TRBD2. The CDR3 is 15 amino acids. Losses at the gene ends were 4 bases for V and 2 bases for J; bases not matched to a gene: 4. Germline V lookup: CDR1 MNHEY, CDR2 SVGAGI. CDR3 DNA sequence: TGTGCCAGCAGTTCTAGCGGGAGAATACAAGAGACCCAGTACTTC. This gives the protein CASSSSGRIQETQYF.

The chain couples TRBV20-1 to TRBJ2-7, with a weak D call TRBD2 (5 bases). V lost 6 bases to trimming and J lost 7 bases, with 22 bases between them. Germline lookup yields CDR1 DFQATT and CDR2 SNEGSKA (reference sequence). This CDR3 has 14 amino acids. This CDR3 is CSAPTGLQSNEQYF. The CDR3 DNA is TGCAGTGCCCCGACGGGGTTACAATCCAATGAGCAGTACTTC.

This clonotype has a count of ten or more. A single base separates this from a much larger clone, so it may be a read error. This rearrangement joins TRBV14 to TRBJ2-1, with a weak D call TRBD2 (5 bases). The DNA matches TRBJ2-7 better at its end, which makes the J call doubtful. The germline V gene has CDR1 SGHDN and CDR2 FVKESK. This CDR3 is built from 14 residues. The DNA for the CDR3 is TGTGCCAGCAGCCAAGCCGGGATCTACAATGAGCAGTACTTC. Amino acid sequence: CASSQAGIYNEQYF.

A word on this clonotype: This clone may be a read error of a much larger clone one base away. J is TRBJ2-7 and V is TRBV10-3; D is uncertain. CDR1 and CDR2 (germline): ENHRY, SYGVKD. This CDR3 spans 13 amino acids. Trimming removed 9 bases at V and 1 base at J, with 13 bases between. In DNA, the CDR3 is TGTGCCATAACGCCGGGTCCATCCTACGAGCAGTACTTC. Amino acids: CAITPGPSYEQYF.

Notes on this clonotype: A much more abundant neighbour one base away suggests this may be a read error. The V gene is TRBV7-8, the J gene TRBJ2-7; 9 positions match TRBD2. This CDR3 has 15 residues. The germline gives CDR1 SGHVS, CDR2 FQNEAQ. V shed 5 bases, J shed 2 bases, and the junction held 7 bases outside the gene matches. The CDR3 spells CASSVGASGTYEQYF. The DNA for the CDR3 is TGTGCCAGCAGCGTAGGTGCTAGCGGGACCTACGAGCAGTACTTC.

This clonotype was counted a few times. The chain uses TRBV4-3 and TRBJ2-2; either TRBD1 or TRBD2 may fit D (5 bases each). Germline V gene data show CDR1 as LGHNA and CDR2 as YSLEER. Deletions cut 3 bases from V and 3 bases from J, with 14 bases between. The CDR3 is 16 amino acids. The CDR3 protein is CASSQRPGPHTGELFF. The CDR3 coding sequence is TGCGCCAGCAGCCAGAGACCGGGACCTCACACCGGGGAGCTGTTTTTT.

V usage is TRBV9 and J usage is TRBJ2-3; 14 bases agree with TRBD2. Germline CDR1 reads SGDLS; CDR2 reads YYNGEE. The CDR3 totals 16 residues. V was clipped by 5 bases and J by 5 bases; unmatched bases: 7. CDR3 region: CASSRLAGGPGDTQYF. CDR3 sequence (DNA): TGTGCCAGCAGTCGACTAGCGGGAGGGCCGGGAGATACGCAGTATTTT.

The V gene is TRBV5-1, the J gene TRBJ2-5; 11 nucleotides align to TRBD2. The CDR3 is 16 amino acids. The germline V gene has CDR1 SGHRS and CDR2 YFSETQ. V was pared by 4 bases and J by 2 bases, with 7 bases of the junction left unmatched. The CDR3 DNA reads TGCGCCAGCAGCATTGGACTAGCGGGTGTTCAAGAGACCCAGTACTTC. Its protein is CASSIGLAGVQETQYF.

The V call is TRBV29-1, the J call TRBJ2-5, with D perhaps being TRBD1 or TRBD2 (5 bases each). This CDR3 comprises 14 residues. Per germline, CDR1 SQVTM and CDR2 ANQGSEA. V was cut by 5 bases and J by 5 bases, with 18 bases left in between. The DNA for the CDR3 is TGCAGCGTTAGGGAGCAGGGCGGTAGGGAGACCCAGTACTTC. Its protein is CSVREQGGRETQYF. The full variable domain, rest sourced from reference TRBV29-1 and TRBJ2-5, is SAVISQKPSRDICQRGTSLTIQCQVDSQVTMMFWYRQQPGQSLTLIATANQGSEATYESGFVIDKFPISRPNLTFSTLTVSNMSPEDSSIYLCSVREQGGRETQYFGPGTRLLVL.

There are many counts of this clonotype. This chain joins TRBV6-5 and TRBJ2-1; a weak D match, TRBD1 (6 bases). V lost 2 bases, J lost 9 bases, and 11 bases lay in between. The CDR3 has 13 amino acids. The germline V gene encodes CDR1 MNHEY and CDR2 SVGAGI. The CDR3 here is CASSYVSDSEQFF. CDR3 bases: TGTGCCAGCAGTTACGTCTCGGACAGTGAGCAGTTCTTC.

The rearrangement links TRBV25-1 to TRBJ1-5; 8 nucleotides align to TRBD1. The length of the CDR3 is 14 residues. V shed 4 bases and J 1 base; nucleotides not matched to a gene: 0. Looked up from germline, CDR1 is MGHDK and CDR2 is SYGVNS. CDR3 region: CASSGTGSNQPQHF. CDR3 DNA: TGTGCCAGCAGTGGGACAGGGAGCAATCAGCCCCAGCATTTT.

This sequence joins TRBV29-1 and TRBJ2-7; weak D call: TRBD1 (5 bases). The CDR3 covers 12 residues. V was trimmed by 6 bases and J by 0 bases, leaving 9 bases between them. CDR1 is SQVTM, CDR2 ANQGSEA, per germline. This CDR3 reads CSVSTASYEQYF. CDR3 nucleotides: TGCAGCGTATCGACAGCCTCCTACGAGCAGTACTTC.

This sequence joins TRBV7-9 and TRBJ1-4; D uncertain. V lost 5 bases and J lost 6, with 7 bases in between. Germline-derived CDR1 and CDR2 are SEHNR and FQNEAQ (reference sequence). CDR3 length equals 12 residues. In DNA, the CDR3 is TGTGCCAGCAGCCCGGAGGATGAAAAACTGTTTTTT. It yields the protein CASSPEDEKLFF.

This clonotype occurred many times. The chain recombines TRBV7-2 with TRBJ2-5; either TRBD1 or TRBD2 may supply D (5 bases each). The CDR3 has 15 residues. CDR1 is SGHTA, CDR2 FQGNSA, per germline. The ends were cut back, 2 bases at V and 1 base at J, with 11 bases in the middle. The DNA of the CDR3 is TGTGCCAGCAGCTTATCCCAGGGACCCCAAGAGACCCAGTACTTC. It codes for CASSLSQGPQETQYF.

The chain has TRBV5-1 and TRBJ2-7, with D perhaps matching TRBD1 or TRBD2 (5 bases each). The DNA end is a closer match to TRBJ2-5, so the J assignment may be wrong. This CDR3 contains 16 residues. Germline V gene lookup returns CDR1 SGHRS and CDR2 YFSETQ. CDR3 sequence: CASSFPEGNEGETQYF. As DNA, the CDR3 is TGCGCCAGCAGCTTCCCAGAGGGAAACGAGGGGGAGACCCAGTACTTC.

In the case of this clonotype: A read error may be the cause here, since a much bigger clone is one base away. The chain joins TRBV20-1 to TRBJ1-5; 7 bases are a match to TRBD1. Trimming at V came to 3 bases and at J to 13 bases, leaving 21 bases not matched to a gene. Germline V gene lookup returns CDR1 DFQATT and CDR2 SNEGSKA (reference sequence). This CDR3 region has 16 residues. In nucleotides, the CDR3 is TGCAGTGCTAGGACTACAGACGGGACAGACATTATATCGCAGCATTTT. Its translation is CSARTTDGTDIISQHF.

The gene calls are TRBV27 and TRBJ2-5; 8 bases fit TRBD1. The CDR3 spans 15 residues. In germline, CDR1 is MNHEY, CDR2 SMNVEV (reference sequence). V trimming: 5 bases; J trimming: 11 bases; junction bases outside the gene matches: 16. In nucleotides, the CDR3 is TGTGCCAGCAGTACCGACAGGGGCTCCTACAATGAGCAGTACTTC. It yields the protein CASSTDRGSYNEQYF.

The V gene is TRBV13, the J gene TRBJ1-6, with D unresolved. Trimming removed 4 bases from V and 6 bases from J, with 10 bases in between. Germline CDR1 reads PRHDT; CDR2 reads FYEKMQ (reference sequence). CDR3 size: 14 residues. The CDR3 is CASSSLPSNSPLHF. For the CDR3, the DNA is TGTGCCAGCAGCTCTCTGCCAAGTAATTCACCCCTCCACTTT.

This clonotype was detected only a few times. This sequence joins TRBV7-9 and TRBJ2-5; tentative D call: TRBD2 (5 bases). V lost 6 bases and J lost 5, with 10 bases in between. The CDR3 contains 12 residues. The V gene's germline CDR1 is SEHNR and CDR2 FQNEAQ (reference sequence). The CDR3 reads CASRSAAETQYF. CDR3 bases: TGTGCCAGCAGATCAGCGGCGGAGACCCAGTACTTC.

In the case of this clonotype: Given a much more abundant clone one base away, this may be a read error. The chain employs TRBV5-5 and TRBJ2-1; D is uncertain. The J call is in doubt because the DNA end fits TRBJ2-7 better. This CDR3 comprises 13 residues. Germline V gene lookup returns CDR1 SGHKS and CDR2 YYEKEE (reference sequence). CDR3 DNA: TGTGCCAGCAGCTTGGAAGGGTACAATGAGCAGTACTTC. Translating it yields CASSLEGYNEQYF.

The chain uses TRBV12-3 or TRBV12-4 and TRBJ2-1; TRBD2 might be the D (6 bases). The V end was cut by 5 bases, the J end by 6 bases, with 11 bases between. This CDR3 comprises 13 residues. As DNA, the CDR3 is TGTGCCAGCAGTCGGGCAGCGGGCAATGAGCAGTTCTTC. Its protein is CASSRAAGNEQFF.

This clonotype was found a few times. This sequence joins TRBV20-1 and TRBJ2-7; 11 bases align to TRBD1. The germline gives CDR1 DFQATT, CDR2 SNEGSKA (reference sequence). V gave up 0 bases and J gave up 4 bases; unmatched junction bases: 11. This CDR3 contains 17 residues. The CDR3 DNA reads TGCAGTGCTAGAGATGAAGTAAGGACAGGGGGCTTTTACGAGCAGTACTTC. It encodes CSARDEVRTGGFYEQYF.

The chain employs TRBV2 and TRBJ2-1, with D perhaps TRBD1 (5 bases). This CDR3 contains 13 residues. V lost 8 bases, J lost 9 bases, and 17 bases lay in between. Germline CDR1 reads SNHLY; CDR2 reads FYNNEI. The CDR3 DNA sequence: TGTGCCAGCTCCAGGGTAGGGGATCGTGAGCAGTTCTTC. This gives the protein CASSRVGDREQFF.

The V gene is TRBV20-1, the J gene TRBJ2-4, with TRBD2 matching over 9 bases. The DNA matches TRBJ2-5 better at its end, which makes the J call doubtful. CDR3 length: 15 residues. Germline V CDR1 and CDR2: DFQATT, SNEGSKA (reference sequence). The CDR3 nucleotides are TGCAGTGCTGCTGGAGCGGGGGGACTTCAAGAGACCCAGTACTTC. Amino acids: CSAAGAGGLQETQYF.